Below, one TCR beta chain is given with its context. This record belongs to a study of T-cell memory formation after mild COVID-19. From the 5' RACE reads, TCRdb called clonotypes with MiXCR, one entry per CDR3 protein. The data contain roughly 140,000 distinct CDR3 sequences, 13% to 15% of them seen just once; the ten biggest clones take up about 29%. Germline V gives CDR1 MGHRA, CDR2 YSYEKL. The V and J ends lost 3 bases and 4 bases, in that order; junction bases with no gene match: 4. The length of the CDR3 is 14 residues. The V gene is TRBV4-1, the J gene TRBJ2-3, with 7 bases matching TRBD1. The receptor was isolated from an adult woman who had mild COVID-19 (a few samples of this study predate the infection). Cell type and time point are not known. Material for sequencing was PBMCs or a T cell subset sorted from them (not recorded which). CDR3 sequence reads: CASSHRQGSDTQYF. As DNA, the CDR3 is TGCGCCAGCAGCCACAGACAGGGATCAGATACGCAGTATTTT.